This entry is about one T cell receptor (beta chain). Its antigen is unknown. Cells were stimulated nonspecifically with anti-CD3/anti-CD28 magnetic beads. Sorting selected CD4+ T cells upregulating both CD40 ligand and CD69. These data originate in a study of persistence of HIV-infected CD4 T cells. This was the immunoSEQ version 4 assay in survey mode. Assay used: immunoSEQ multiplex PCR; TCRdb lists only in-frame clones, some missing. The sample holds roughly 41,000 clones, around 90% seen once. Sequences were derived from CD4+ T cells sorted from PBMCs after roughly 18-hour stimulation, sampled from a patient who received antiretroviral therapy. The TCR sequence derives from an adult man with HIV who was CMV-seropositive.

The CDR3 region is CAISGEQGYTF. DNA for the CDR3: TGTGCCATCAGTGGTGAACAAGGCTACACCTTC. V and J are TRBV10-3 and TRBJ1-2; D unclear. Germline V CDR1 and CDR2: ENHRY, SYGVKD. The CDR3 totals 11 residues. Trimming removed 4 bases from V and 8 bases from J, with 8 bases in between.